This T cell receptor (beta chain) is drawn from a study of blood T cell repertoires in COVID-19. The V gene's germline CDR1 is KGHDR and CDR2 SFDVKD. The V and J ends lost 3 bases and 3 bases respectively, with 10 bases between them. The CDR3 loop spans 14 amino acids. The data were produced by immunoSEQ multiplex PCR, yet TCRdb's version contains in-frame clones alone and is incomplete. The sample contains approximately 190,000 clones, approximately 86% of which appear only once. The clonotype originates from a woman aged 55 to 70 with acute COVID-19. The V call is TRBV24-1, the J call TRBJ2-5; no clear D gene. Source material: PBMCs or T cells enriched from blood (not recorded which). CDR3 bases: TGTGCCACCAGTGATCACCTATTCGAAGAGACCCAGTACTTC. This gives the protein CATSDHLFEETQYF.